This is a list of T cell receptor beta chains from one sample in a study of blood T cell repertoires in COVID-19. Some clones are missing from TCRdb's copy, which holds only in-frame ones; the method was immunoSEQ multiplex PCR. The data hold 220,000 or so clones, with 70% to 90% observed a single time. Sample: PBMCs or T cells enriched from blood (not recorded which). The receptors were sampled from a woman aged 50 to 60 with acute COVID-19. CDR3s include the opening cysteine and the closing phenylalanine or tryptophan. D genes are given only for firm matches. A row's size may be missing; if present it is once, few, many or a size class.

len: 13; j_gene: TRBJ2-4; abundance: NA; d_gene: NA; v_gene: TRBV6-5; CDR3aa: CASSYGGTNIQYF; CDR3nt: TGTGCCAGCAGTTACGGAGGAACCAACATTCAGTACTTC
len: 14; j_gene: TRBJ1-2; abundance: NA; d_gene: NA; v_gene: TRBV19; CDR3aa: CASSTRQINYGYTF; CDR3nt: TGTGCCAGTAGTACTAGACAGATTAACTATGGCTACACCTTC
len: 15; j_gene: TRBJ2-4; abundance: NA; d_gene: NA; v_gene: TRBV15; CDR3aa: CATSRGSIAKNIQYF; CDR3nt: TGTGCCACCAGCAGAGGGTCTATAGCCAAAAACATTCAGTACTTC
len: 15; j_gene: TRBJ2-7; abundance: NA; d_gene: TRBD2; v_gene: TRBV6-2/TRBV6-3; CDR3aa: CASSYSSGRAGEQYF; CDR3nt: TGTGCCAGCAGTTACAGCAGCGGGAGGGCCGGGGAGCAGTACTTC
len: 15; j_gene: TRBJ2-7; abundance: NA; d_gene: TRBD2; v_gene: TRBV6-4; CDR3aa: CASSDAAGGPHEQYF; CDR3nt: TGTGCCAGCAGTGACGCAGCGGGAGGGCCCCACGAGCAGTACTTC
len: 14; j_gene: TRBJ2-1; abundance: NA; d_gene: NA; v_gene: TRBV27; CDR3aa: CASSLIIAPNEQFF; CDR3nt: TGTGCCAGCAGTCTAATTATAGCACCCAATGAGCAGTTCTTC
len: 16; j_gene: TRBJ1-2; abundance: NA; d_gene: TRBD1; v_gene: TRBV19; CDR3aa: CASSIEDRGPDYGYTF; CDR3nt: TGTGCCAGTAGTATCGAGGACAGGGGGCCGGACTATGGCTACACCTTC
len: 14; j_gene: TRBJ2-7; abundance: NA; d_gene: NA; v_gene: TRBV6-5; CDR3aa: CASSSPTGAYEQYF; CDR3nt: TGTGCCAGCAGTTCCCCTACGGGGGCCTACGAGCAGTACTTC
len: 17; j_gene: TRBJ1-2; abundance: NA; d_gene: NA; v_gene: TRBV7-9; CDR3aa: CASSLSGVDRRLYGYTF; CDR3nt: TGTGCCAGCAGCTTGTCGGGTGTTGACAGACGTTTGTATGGCTACACCTTC
len: 13; j_gene: TRBJ2-5; abundance: NA; d_gene: TRBD1; v_gene: TRBV27; CDR3aa: CASRKGARETQYF; CDR3nt: TGTGCCAGCAGGAAGGGGGCTAGAGAGACCCAGTACTTC
len: 15; j_gene: TRBJ2-1; abundance: NA; d_gene: TRBD1; v_gene: TRBV13; CDR3aa: CASSYRDRGMHEQFF; CDR3nt: TGTGCCAGCAGCTACCGGGACAGGGGTATGCATGAGCAGTTCTTC
len: 14; j_gene: TRBJ1-1; abundance: NA; d_gene: NA; v_gene: TRBV19; CDR3aa: CASSMGEGVTEAFF; CDR3nt: TGTGCCAGTAGTATGGGTGAGGGAGTCACTGAAGCTTTCTTT
len: 14; j_gene: TRBJ1-2; abundance: NA; d_gene: TRBD1; v_gene: TRBV7-9; CDR3aa: CASSFRDRGNGYTF; CDR3nt: TGTGCCAGCAGCTTCCGGGACAGGGGAAATGGCTACACCTTC
len: 15; j_gene: TRBJ1-2; abundance: NA; d_gene: TRBD1; v_gene: TRBV28; CDR3aa: CASSSSGGANYGYTF; CDR3nt: TGTGCCAGCAGTTCCTCAGGGGGCGCGAACTATGGCTACACCTTC
len: 16; j_gene: TRBJ2-5; abundance: NA; d_gene: TRBD2; v_gene: TRBV19; CDR3aa: CASSGLAGGPWETQYF; CDR3nt: TGTGCCAGTAGCGGACTAGCGGGAGGCCCGTGGGAGACCCAGTACTTC
len: 17; j_gene: TRBJ2-4; abundance: once; d_gene: NA; v_gene: TRBV18; CDR3aa: CASSPQPSKRAKNIQYF; CDR3nt: TGTGCCAGCTCACCACAACCCTCAAAGCGGGCCAAAAACATTCAGTACTTC
len: 13; j_gene: TRBJ1-1; abundance: NA; d_gene: NA; v_gene: TRBV28; CDR3aa: CASSLTEGPEAFF; CDR3nt: TGTGCCAGCAGTTTAACAGAGGGTCCTGAAGCTTTCTTT
len: 16; j_gene: TRBJ2-2; abundance: NA; d_gene: TRBD2; v_gene: TRBV7-2; CDR3aa: CASSLGLAGGLGELFF; CDR3nt: TGTGCCAGCAGCTTAGGGCTAGCGGGAGGGCTCGGGGAGCTGTTTTTT
len: 17; j_gene: TRBJ2-5; abundance: NA; d_gene: NA; v_gene: TRBV7-3; CDR3aa: CASSLNPASGGQETQYF; CDR3nt: TGTGCCAGCAGCTTAAACCCCGCCTCTGGAGGCCAAGAGACCCAGTACTTC
len: 16; j_gene: TRBJ2-2; abundance: NA; d_gene: TRBD1; v_gene: TRBV9; CDR3aa: CASSARLGTATGELFF; CDR3nt: TGTGCCAGCAGCGCCCGACTTGGGACAGCCACCGGGGAGCTGTTTTTT
len: 15; j_gene: TRBJ1-1; abundance: NA; d_gene: NA; v_gene: TRBV28; CDR3aa: CATTNPTLLNTEAFF; CDR3nt: TGTGCCACCACGAACCCAACGCTACTGAACACTGAAGCTTTCTTT
len: 18; j_gene: TRBJ1-1; abundance: NA; d_gene: TRBD1; v_gene: TRBV27; CDR3aa: CASSPWTGARVRTTEAFF; CDR3nt: TGTGCCAGCAGTCCATGGACAGGGGCGAGGGTTAGAACAACTGAAGCTTTCTTT
len: 16; j_gene: TRBJ2-1; abundance: NA; d_gene: TRBD2; v_gene: TRBV7-9; CDR3aa: CASSEHRLARLLEQFF; CDR3nt: TGTGCCAGCAGCGAACATAGACTAGCGAGGCTTCTGGAGCAGTTCTTC
len: 15; j_gene: TRBJ1-5; abundance: NA; d_gene: TRBD1; v_gene: TRBV9; CDR3aa: CASSVSTGGNQPQHF; CDR3nt: TGTGCCAGCAGCGTTTCGACAGGGGGTAATCAGCCCCAGCATTTT
len: 14; j_gene: TRBJ1-4; abundance: NA; d_gene: NA; v_gene: TRBV5-1; CDR3aa: CASSLTAGDEKLFF; CDR3nt: TGCGCCAGCAGCCTGACAGCGGGCGACGAAAAACTGTTTTTT
len: 14; j_gene: TRBJ1-3; abundance: NA; d_gene: TRBD1; v_gene: TRBV28; CDR3aa: CASSSSQGAYTIYF; CDR3nt: TGTGCCAGCAGTTCCTCACAGGGGGCATACACCATATATTTT
len: 11; j_gene: TRBJ1-1; abundance: few; d_gene: NA; v_gene: TRBV6-5; CDR3aa: CASSYHGRAFF; CDR3nt: TGTGCCAGCAGTTACCACGGGAGAGCTTTCTTT
len: 14; j_gene: TRBJ2-7; abundance: NA; d_gene: TRBD1; v_gene: TRBV16; CDR3aa: CASSPWTGLNEQYF; CDR3nt: TGTGCCAGCAGCCCATGGACAGGGCTCAACGAGCAGTACTTC
len: 18; j_gene: TRBJ2-3; abundance: NA; d_gene: TRBD2; v_gene: TRBV5-1; CDR3aa: CASSLEAGGLGVTDTQYF; CDR3nt: TGCGCCAGCAGCTTGGAAGCGGGAGGACTGGGGGTTACAGATACGCAGTATTTT
len: 19; j_gene: TRBJ2-5; abundance: once; d_gene: TRBD1; v_gene: TRBV4-1; CDR3aa: CASSQARTGGTPSHETQYF; CDR3nt: TGCGCCAGCAGCCAAGCTAGGACAGGGGGAACCCCTAGTCATGAGACCCAGTACTTC
len: 15; j_gene: TRBJ2-7; abundance: NA; d_gene: TRBD1; v_gene: TRBV30; CDR3aa: CAWSPGTGFPYEQYF; CDR3nt: TGTGCCTGGAGTCCCGGGACAGGGTTCCCCTACGAGCAGTACTTC
len: 13; j_gene: TRBJ2-1; abundance: NA; d_gene: NA; v_gene: TRBV28; CDR3aa: CASRYGLTNEQFF; CDR3nt: TGTGCCAGCAGATACGGACTTACCAATGAGCAGTTCTTC
len: 12; j_gene: TRBJ2-7; abundance: NA; d_gene: NA; v_gene: TRBV25-1; CDR3aa: CASSEYTYEQYF; CDR3nt: TGTGCCAGCAGTGAGTATACCTACGAGCAGTACTTC
len: 15; j_gene: TRBJ2-5; abundance: NA; d_gene: TRBD2; v_gene: TRBV5-1; CDR3aa: CASSLGGGLRETQYF; CDR3nt: TGCGCCAGCAGCTTGGGTGGGGGACTACGCGAGACCCAGTACTTC
len: 14; j_gene: TRBJ2-4; abundance: NA; d_gene: NA; v_gene: TRBV3-1/TRBV3-2; CDR3aa: CASSPWRAKNIQYF; CDR3nt: TGTGCCAGCAGCCCATGGCGGGCCAAAAACATTCAGTACTTC
len: 13; j_gene: TRBJ1-2; abundance: NA; d_gene: TRBD1; v_gene: TRBV27; CDR3aa: CASSLGTGFGYTF; CDR3nt: TGTGCCAGCAGTTTGGGGACAGGGTTTGGCTACACCTTC
len: 18; j_gene: TRBJ1-2; abundance: NA; d_gene: TRBD1; v_gene: TRBV7-6; CDR3aa: CASSLVGSWGRGTTGYTF; CDR3nt: TGTGCCAGCAGCTTAGTCGGGTCGTGGGGCAGGGGGACGACTGGCTACACCTTC
len: 20; j_gene: TRBJ2-1; abundance: once; d_gene: NA; v_gene: TRBV27; CDR3aa: CASRDLLLTGAGVWYNEQFF; CDR3nt: TGTGCCAGTAGGGACCTACTCTTAACGGGGGCGGGAGTATGGTACAATGAGCAGTTCTTC
len: 18; j_gene: TRBJ2-3; abundance: NA; d_gene: NA; v_gene: TRBV4-3; CDR3aa: CASSRGTSRALGTDTQYF; CDR3nt: TGCGCCAGCAGCCGGGGAACTAGCCGAGCATTGGGCACAGATACGCAGTATTTT
len: 14; j_gene: TRBJ1-1; abundance: NA; d_gene: NA; v_gene: TRBV15; CDR3aa: CATSSILGQLEAFF; CDR3nt: TGTGCCACCAGTTCGATTCTTGGACAGCTTGAAGCTTTCTTT
len: 15; j_gene: TRBJ2-7; abundance: NA; d_gene: TRBD2; v_gene: TRBV28; CDR3aa: CASRTTSGSSYEQYF; CDR3nt: TGTGCCAGCAGGACGACTAGCGGGAGCTCCTACGAGCAGTACTTC
len: 13; j_gene: TRBJ2-2; abundance: NA; d_gene: NA; v_gene: TRBV3-1/TRBV3-2; CDR3aa: CASSQGPPGELFF; CDR3nt: TGTGCCAGCAGCCAAGGGCCACCGGGGGAGCTGTTTTTT
len: 16; j_gene: TRBJ2-1; abundance: NA; d_gene: NA; v_gene: TRBV19; CDR3aa: CASSMLTGSSYNEQFF; CDR3nt: TGTGCCAGTAGTATGCTCACAGGGAGCTCCTACAATGAGCAGTTCTTC
len: 14; j_gene: TRBJ2-2; abundance: NA; d_gene: NA; v_gene: TRBV9; CDR3aa: CASSVSLNTGELFF; CDR3nt: TGTGCCAGCAGCGTATCCCTGAACACCGGGGAGCTGTTTTTT
len: 18; j_gene: TRBJ2-7; abundance: NA; d_gene: TRBD2; v_gene: TRBV7-2; CDR3aa: CASSPSGLAGSGSYEQYF; CDR3nt: TGTGCCAGCAGCCCCTCGGGACTAGCGGGATCAGGCTCCTACGAGCAGTACTTC
len: 16; j_gene: TRBJ1-5; abundance: few; d_gene: TRBD1; v_gene: TRBV28; CDR3aa: CASSIEGQGFYQPQHF; CDR3nt: TGTGCCAGCAGCATTGAGGGACAGGGGTTTTATCAGCCCCAGCATTTT
len: 14; j_gene: TRBJ2-1; abundance: NA; d_gene: NA; v_gene: TRBV27; CDR3aa: CASSSPGLYNEQFF; CDR3nt: TGTGCCAGCAGTTCTCCGGGACTCTACAATGAGCAGTTCTTC
len: 15; j_gene: TRBJ2-5; abundance: NA; d_gene: TRBD2; v_gene: TRBV18; CDR3aa: CASSPGTSGEETQYF; CDR3nt: TGTGCCAGCTCACCTGGGACTAGCGGAGAAGAGACCCAGTACTTC
len: 16; j_gene: TRBJ2-7; abundance: NA; d_gene: TRBD2; v_gene: TRBV3-1/TRBV3-2; CDR3aa: CASSARGTSGLNEQYF; CDR3nt: TGTGCCAGCAGCGCCCGGGGGACTAGCGGACTTAACGAGCAGTACTTC
len: 15; j_gene: TRBJ2-7; abundance: NA; d_gene: NA; v_gene: TRBV7-2; CDR3aa: CASSHRTNLRHEQYF; CDR3nt: TGTGCCAGCAGCCATAGGACTAACCTCCGGCACGAGCAGTACTTC
len: 17; j_gene: TRBJ2-7; abundance: NA; d_gene: NA; v_gene: TRBV9; CDR3aa: CASSVGGGGRKSYEQYF; CDR3nt: TGTGCCAGCAGCGTAGGGGGAGGAGGGAGAAAGTCCTACGAGCAGTACTTC
len: 15; j_gene: TRBJ2-2; abundance: NA; d_gene: NA; v_gene: TRBV27; CDR3aa: CASSSRTANTGELFF; CDR3nt: TGTGCCAGCAGCTCCCGGACAGCGAACACCGGGGAGCTGTTTTTT
len: 14; j_gene: TRBJ1-2; abundance: NA; d_gene: TRBD1; v_gene: TRBV3-1/TRBV3-2; CDR3aa: CASSQQGAAYGYTF; CDR3nt: TGTGCCAGCAGCCAACAGGGGGCTGCCTATGGCTACACCTTC
len: 13; j_gene: TRBJ2-7; abundance: NA; d_gene: NA; v_gene: TRBV30; CDR3aa: CAWSPGTYYEQYF; CDR3nt: TGTGCCTGGAGCCCGGGAACCTACTACGAGCAGTACTTC